This T cell receptor (beta chain) was retrieved from a study of blood T cells in healthy people across ages. About this clonotype itself: Its antigen remains unknown.

Study observations and caveats: Per million T cells, TCR beta diversity dropped roughly linearly as age increased. Long-lived and aged donors differed, with more naive CD4+ cells and higher diversity in the long-lived. Expanded clonotype shifts may have been confounded, as the donors had an unknown CMV status.

The CDR3 covers 14 residues. The V gene lost 3 bases and the J gene lost 4 bases, with 10 bases spanning the gap. Germline lookup yields CDR1 SGHAT and CDR2 FQNNGV. The authors ran a second PCR of about 6 to 12 cycles using a sample-barcoded 5' primer and a J-beta primer mix. TCRdb reprocessed the 5' RACE reads via MiXCR and lists one record per CDR3 protein. The sample carries approximately 800,000 distinct CDR3 sequences, under 40% recorded once. The TCR originated in a man aged 18 to 29 in good health. The sequenced sample was blood. This chain connects TRBV11-2 to TRBJ2-4; D unresolved. The CDR3 nucleotides are TGTGCCAGCAGCTTGTCCGGTCATAAAAACATTCAGTACTTC. This codes for CASSLSGHKNIQYF.